The present TCR beta chain was sequenced within a study of blood T cell repertoires in COVID-19. Trimming removed 6 bases from V and 1 base from J, with 15 bases in between. This CDR3 is 15 amino acids long. In germline, CDR1 is LNHDA, CDR2 SQIVND (reference sequence). TCRdb's copy holds only in-frame clones and misses some; the assay was immunoSEQ multiplex PCR. Of around 100,000 clones in the sample, over 75% were seen once. The chain has TRBV19 and TRBJ1-1; maybe TRBD1 (6 bases). Sequences were obtained from peripheral blood. The clonotype comes from a human donor in a cohort sampled during active COVID-19. The DNA for the CDR3 is TGTGCCAGTAGCCAGGCAGGGGAGCCGAACACTGAAGCTTTCTTT. This gives the protein CASSQAGEPNTEAFF.